The following is a TCR beta chain sequence with its context. This clonotype was counted at least ten times. Its antigen has not been determined. Base-call qualities are not available, and no considerably larger clone is one nucleotide away. This entry comes from a study of T-cell reconstitution after alpha-beta-depleted transplantation in children (dated by TCRdb to the mid-2010s). About the study as a whole: T-cell immune reconstitution after TCRalphabeta/CD19-depleted allogeneic hematopoietic cell transplantation in children was quantitatively tracked in the study by means of TCR repertoire profiling.

Here is what the overall study found, with its caveats: In some patients, the high TCRbeta diversity seen at day 60 was put down to recipient T cells and intrathymic progenitors that had survived conditioning. The apparently early recovery of alphabetaT-cell counts about two months after transplant reportedly depended on only several hundred rapidly expanded clones that came from non-depleted graft cells. The frequencies of hyperexpanded clones fell over the following months, and after one year, T-cell counts and TCRbeta diversity were mostly attributed to newly produced T cells.

This specimen's treatment or condition label, interpreted: allogeneic hematopoietic cell transplantation with graft depleted of TCRalphabeta T cells and CD19 B cells. The transplant recipients were children given TCRalphabeta/CD19-depleted allogeneic hematopoietic cell grafts. V is shortened by 0 bases, J by 7 bases, and the region joining them spans 13 bases. CDR1 is given as SGHTA and CDR2 as FQGNSA, both from the germline V gene. The CDR3, from cysteine to phenylalanine, totals 14 residues. The only DNA kept is the CDR3, 42 bases in frame from the first base. The method was PCR. The run used an Illumina HiSeq 2500. TCR libraries were prepared with molecular barcoding, using unique molecular identifiers to normalize TCRbeta repertoire quantification. In TCRdb, the public reads were trimmed at Q25 with fastp and aligned with MiXCR, with productive beta chains retained. Identical CDR3 proteins give one entry, which carries the most common genes and DNA. The sample yields about 280,000 distinct CDR3 sequences; approximately 10% were counted once. Around a quarter of the sample lies in the top ten.

The input for sequencing was peripheral blood, taken 180 days after TCRalphabeta/CD19-depleted stem cell transplant. This chain is built from TRBV7-2 and TRBJ2-7, and TRBD2 may be the D gene, going by 7 matching bases. The sequence was obtained from a male patient between 2 and 15 years old who had a stem cell transplant for chronic granulomatous disease, so the T cells may come from the graft donor. Here the CDR3 is given as CASSLAGGPREQYF. Read as DNA, the sequence is TGTGCCAGCAGCTTAGCGGGGGGGCCCCGGGAGCAGTACTTC.